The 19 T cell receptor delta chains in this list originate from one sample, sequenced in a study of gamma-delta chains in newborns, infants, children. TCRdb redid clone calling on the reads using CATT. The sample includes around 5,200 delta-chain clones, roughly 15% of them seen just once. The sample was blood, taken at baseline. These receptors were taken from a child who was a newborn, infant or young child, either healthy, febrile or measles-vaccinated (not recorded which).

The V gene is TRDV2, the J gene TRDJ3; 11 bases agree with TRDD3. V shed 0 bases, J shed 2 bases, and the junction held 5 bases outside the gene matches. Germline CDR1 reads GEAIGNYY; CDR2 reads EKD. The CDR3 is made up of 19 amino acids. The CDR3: CACDTVLGDTPWDTRQMFF. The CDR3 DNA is TGTGCCTGTGACACCGTTCTGGGGGATACACCCTGGGACACCCGACAGATGTTTTTC.

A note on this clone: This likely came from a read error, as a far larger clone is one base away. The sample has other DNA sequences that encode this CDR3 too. The CDR3 region is CAATPLLTDKLIF. The DNA for the CDR3 is TGTGCAGCAACCCCTCTCCTTACCGATAAACTCATCTTT. This chain connects TRAV29/DV5 to TRDJ1; D is unresolved. From germline, CDR1 is NSMFDY and CDR2 ISSIKDK. The CDR3 contains 13 residues. V was clipped by 3 bases and J by 2 bases, with 11 bases between them.

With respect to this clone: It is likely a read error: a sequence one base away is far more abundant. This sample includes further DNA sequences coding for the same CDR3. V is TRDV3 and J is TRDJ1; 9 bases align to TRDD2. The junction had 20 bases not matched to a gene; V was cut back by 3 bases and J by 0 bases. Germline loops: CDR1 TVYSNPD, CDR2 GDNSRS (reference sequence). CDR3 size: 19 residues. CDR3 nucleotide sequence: TGTGCCTTCCGACCTTCCTACTGGGGCCAAGCCGCGTACACCGATAAACTCATCTTT. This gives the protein CAFRPSYWGQAAYTDKLIF.

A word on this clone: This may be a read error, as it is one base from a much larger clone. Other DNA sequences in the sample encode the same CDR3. The CDR3 region is CALGDFPYFLRFGGGQTLQGYKLTF. The CDR3 nucleotides are TGTGCTCTTGGGGATTTTCCGTACTTCCTACGGTTTGGTGGGGGTCAAACGCTTCAGGGGTATAAACTCACCTTT. V and J are TRDV1 and TRDJ1, with 8 bases fitting TRDD2. Germline V CDR1 and CDR2: TSWWSYY, QGS. The CDR3 loop spans 25 amino acids.

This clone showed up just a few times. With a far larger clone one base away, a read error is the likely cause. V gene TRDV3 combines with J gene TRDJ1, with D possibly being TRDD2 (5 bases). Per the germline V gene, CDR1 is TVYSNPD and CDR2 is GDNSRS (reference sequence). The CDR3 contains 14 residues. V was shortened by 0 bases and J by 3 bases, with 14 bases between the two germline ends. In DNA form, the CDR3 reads TGTGCCTTTAGCTGTCCCACCTACGCCGATAAACTCATCTTT. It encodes CAFSCPTYADKLIF.

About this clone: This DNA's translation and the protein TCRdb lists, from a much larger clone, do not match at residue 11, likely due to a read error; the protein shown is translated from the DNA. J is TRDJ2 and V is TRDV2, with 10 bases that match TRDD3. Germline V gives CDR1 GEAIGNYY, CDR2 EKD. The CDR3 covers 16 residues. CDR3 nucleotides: TGTGCCTGTGACACCGTGGGGGATACTTTGGCAGCACAACTCTTCTTT. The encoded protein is CACDTVGDTLAAQLFF.

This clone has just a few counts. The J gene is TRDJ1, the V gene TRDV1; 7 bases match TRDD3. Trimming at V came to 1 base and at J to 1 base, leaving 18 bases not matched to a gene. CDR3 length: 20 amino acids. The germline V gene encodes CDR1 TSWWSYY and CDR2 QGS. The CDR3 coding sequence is TGTGCTCTTGGGGAACCCCCGCTCCCCCAGTACTGGGGATCCACCGATAAACTCATCTTT. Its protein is CALGEPPLPQYWGSTDKLIF.

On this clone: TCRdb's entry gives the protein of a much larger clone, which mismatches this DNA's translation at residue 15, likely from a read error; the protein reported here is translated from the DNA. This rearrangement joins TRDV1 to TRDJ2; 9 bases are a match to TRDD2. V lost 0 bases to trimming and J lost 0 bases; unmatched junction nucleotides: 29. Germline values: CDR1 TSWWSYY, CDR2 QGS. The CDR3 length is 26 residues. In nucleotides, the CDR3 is TGTGCTCTTGGGGAACTTTCCCCGTCCTTCCTACGTGGTGTGGAGGACCGATACGCTTTGACAGCACAACTCTTCTTT. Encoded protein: CALGELSPSFLRGVEDRYALTAQLFF.

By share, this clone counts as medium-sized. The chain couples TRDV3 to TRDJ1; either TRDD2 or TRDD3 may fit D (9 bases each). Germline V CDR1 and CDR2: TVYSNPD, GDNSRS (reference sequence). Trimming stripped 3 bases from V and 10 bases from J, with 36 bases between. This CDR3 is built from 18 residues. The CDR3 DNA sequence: TGTGCCTTCGAGGCCTTCCTACGTTTTCTGGGGGATCCCCCTAGACTCATCTTT. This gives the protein CAFEAFLRFLGDPPRLIF. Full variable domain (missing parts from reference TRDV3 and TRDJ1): CDKVTQSSPDQTVASGSEVVLLCTYDTVYSNPDLFWYRIRPDYSFQFVFYGDNSRSEGADFTQGRFSVKHILTQKAFHLVISPVRTEDSATYYCAFEAFLRFLGDPPRLIFGKGTRVTVEP.

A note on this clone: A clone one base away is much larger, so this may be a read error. CDR3 in DNA: TGTGCTCCAGTGAATAGGAAGGGTAAACTCATCTTT. Encoded protein: CAPVNRKGKLIF. The J gene is TRDJ1, the V gene TRDV1, with TRDD1 as a possible D gene (5 bases). Looked up from germline, CDR1 is TSWWSYY and CDR2 is QGS. Deletions cut 10 bases from V and 7 bases from J, with 16 bases between. There are 12 residues in the CDR3.

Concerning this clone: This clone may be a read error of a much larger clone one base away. CDR3 sequence (DNA): TGTGCTCTTGGGGGACTAATCGGACCCACTCTGGGGGATACACACAAGTACACCGATAAACTCATCTTT. It codes for CALGGLIGPTLGDTHKYTDKLIF. This chain joins TRDV1 and TRDJ1; 11 bases are a match to TRDD3. Trimming took 4 bases from V and 0 from J; bases not matched to a gene: 25. CDR3 length: 23 amino acids. CDR1 TSWWSYY and CDR2 QGS come from the germline V gene.

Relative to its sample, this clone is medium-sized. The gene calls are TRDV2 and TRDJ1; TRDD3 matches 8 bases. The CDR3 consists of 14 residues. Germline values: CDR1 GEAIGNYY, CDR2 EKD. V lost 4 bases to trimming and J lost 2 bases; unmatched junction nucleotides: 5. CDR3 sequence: CACDVLGGTDKLIF. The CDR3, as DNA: TGTGCCTGTGATGTACTGGGGGGGACCGATAAACTCATCTTT.

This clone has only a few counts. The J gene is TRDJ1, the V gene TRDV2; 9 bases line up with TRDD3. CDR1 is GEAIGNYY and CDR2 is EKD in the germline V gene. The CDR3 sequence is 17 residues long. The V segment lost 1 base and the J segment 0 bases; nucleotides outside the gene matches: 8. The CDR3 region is CACDTVTGGPYTDKLIF. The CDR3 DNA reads TGTGCCTGTGACACGGTGACTGGGGGACCTTACACCGATAAACTCATCTTT.

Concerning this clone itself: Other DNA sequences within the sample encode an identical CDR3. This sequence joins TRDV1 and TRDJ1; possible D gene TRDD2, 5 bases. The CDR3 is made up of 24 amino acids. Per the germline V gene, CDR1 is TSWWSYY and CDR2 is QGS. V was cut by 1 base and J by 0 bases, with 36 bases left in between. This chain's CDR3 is CALGERQAVRVYFRIKPYTDKLIF. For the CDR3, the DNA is TGTGCTCTTGGGGAACGGCAAGCTGTACGCGTCTACTTCCGAATTAAACCTTACACCGATAAACTCATCTTT.

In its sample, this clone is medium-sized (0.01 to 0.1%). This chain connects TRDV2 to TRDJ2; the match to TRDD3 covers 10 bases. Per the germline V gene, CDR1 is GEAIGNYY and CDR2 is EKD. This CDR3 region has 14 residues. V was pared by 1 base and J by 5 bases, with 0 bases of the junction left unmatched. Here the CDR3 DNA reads TGTGCCTGTGACACACTGGGGGATACAGCACAACTCTTCTTT. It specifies CACDTLGDTAQLFF.

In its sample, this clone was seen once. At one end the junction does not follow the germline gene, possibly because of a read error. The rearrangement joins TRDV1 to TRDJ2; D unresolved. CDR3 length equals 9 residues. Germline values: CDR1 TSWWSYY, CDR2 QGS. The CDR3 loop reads CALGELLTF. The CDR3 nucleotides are TGTGCTCTTGGGGAACTTCTAACGTTC.

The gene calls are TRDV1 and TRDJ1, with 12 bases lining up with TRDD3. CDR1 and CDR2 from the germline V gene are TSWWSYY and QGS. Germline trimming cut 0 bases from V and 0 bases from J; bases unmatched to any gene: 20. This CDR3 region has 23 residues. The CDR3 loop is CALGELPLHLPTGGYPHTDKLIF. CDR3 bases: TGTGCTCTTGGGGAACTCCCCCTGCATCTCCCTACTGGGGGATACCCACACACCGATAAACTCATCTTT.

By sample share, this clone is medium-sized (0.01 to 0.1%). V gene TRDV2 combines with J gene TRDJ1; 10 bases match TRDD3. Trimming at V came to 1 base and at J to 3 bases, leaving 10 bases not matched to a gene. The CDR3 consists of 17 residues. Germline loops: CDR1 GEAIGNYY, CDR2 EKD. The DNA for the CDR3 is TGTGCCTGTGACACGTTGAATGGGGGATACAAGGCCGATAAACTCATCTTT. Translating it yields CACDTLNGGYKADKLIF.

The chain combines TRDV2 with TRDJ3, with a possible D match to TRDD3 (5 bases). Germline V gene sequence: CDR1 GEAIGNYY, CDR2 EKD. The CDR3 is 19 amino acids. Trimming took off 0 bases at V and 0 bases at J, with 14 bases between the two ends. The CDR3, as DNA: TGTGCCTGTGACACCGGGGGGTTCCGTAGCTCCTGGGACACCCGACAGATGTTTTTC. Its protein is CACDTGGFRSSWDTRQMFF.